The T cell receptor (beta chain) under discussion was sequenced for a study of low-dose radiotherapy and immunotherapy resistance in tumors. Study-wide background: With 1 Gy per fraction every two weeks, Cohort 2 accumulated 13 Gy across 26 weeks.

The PCR that amplified TCRs ran for 20 cycles, relying on a constant-region primer and a V-primer adapter. The mRNA which had been isolated was amplified by in vitro transcription. TCRdb passed the reads through MiXCR, listing each CDR3 protein once. The sample lists about 50,000 distinct CDR3 sequences; about 10% were seen once. CDR1 is SNHLY, CDR2 FYNNEI, per germline. V trimming: 6 bases; J trimming: 0 bases; junction bases outside the gene matches: 1. The CDR3 runs to 15 residues. This clonotype has a handful of counts. Time point here: before trial treatment. The sequence was collected from a female donor with ovarian cancer. The material sequenced was PBMCs, taken before treatment. This sequence joins TRBV2 and TRBJ2-1; 11 bases align to TRBD2. The CDR3 here is CASRGLAVSYNEQFF. The CDR3 nucleotides read TGTGCCAGCAGGGGACTAGCGGTCTCCTACAATGAGCAGTTCTTC.